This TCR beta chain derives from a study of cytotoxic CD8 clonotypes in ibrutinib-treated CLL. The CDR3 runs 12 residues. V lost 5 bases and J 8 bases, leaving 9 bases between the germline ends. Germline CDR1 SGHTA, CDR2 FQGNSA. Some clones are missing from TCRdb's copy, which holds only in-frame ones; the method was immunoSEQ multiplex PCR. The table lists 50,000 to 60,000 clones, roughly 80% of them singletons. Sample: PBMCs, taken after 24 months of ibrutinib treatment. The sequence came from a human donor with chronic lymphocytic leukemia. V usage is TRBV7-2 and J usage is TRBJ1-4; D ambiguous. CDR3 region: CASSLGGEKLFF. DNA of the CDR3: TGTGCCAGCAGCCTCGGAGGGGAAAAACTGTTTTTT.